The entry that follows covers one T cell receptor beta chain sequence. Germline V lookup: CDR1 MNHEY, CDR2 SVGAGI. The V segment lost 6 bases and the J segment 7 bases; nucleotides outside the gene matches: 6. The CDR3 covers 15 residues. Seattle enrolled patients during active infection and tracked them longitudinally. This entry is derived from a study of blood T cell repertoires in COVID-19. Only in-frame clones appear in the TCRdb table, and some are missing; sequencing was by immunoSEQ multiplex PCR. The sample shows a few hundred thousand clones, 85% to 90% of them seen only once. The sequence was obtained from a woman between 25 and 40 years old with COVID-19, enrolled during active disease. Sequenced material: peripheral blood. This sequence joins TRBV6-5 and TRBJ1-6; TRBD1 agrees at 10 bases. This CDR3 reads CASRPRGQGNSPLHF. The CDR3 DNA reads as TGTGCCAGCAGACCCCGGGGACAGGGGAATTCACCCCTCCACTTT.